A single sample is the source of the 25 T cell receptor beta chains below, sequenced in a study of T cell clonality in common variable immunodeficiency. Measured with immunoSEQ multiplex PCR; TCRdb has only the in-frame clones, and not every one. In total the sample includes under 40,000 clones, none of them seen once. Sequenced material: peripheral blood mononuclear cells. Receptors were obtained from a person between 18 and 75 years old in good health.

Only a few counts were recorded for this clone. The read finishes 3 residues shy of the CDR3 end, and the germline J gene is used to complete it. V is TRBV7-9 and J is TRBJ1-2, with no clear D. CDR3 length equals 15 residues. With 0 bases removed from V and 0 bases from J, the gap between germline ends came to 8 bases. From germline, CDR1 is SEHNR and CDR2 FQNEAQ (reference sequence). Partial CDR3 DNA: TGTGCCAGCAGCTTAGCACAGCCCGCTAACTATGGC. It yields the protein CASSLAQPANYG. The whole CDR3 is CASSLAQPANYGYTF.

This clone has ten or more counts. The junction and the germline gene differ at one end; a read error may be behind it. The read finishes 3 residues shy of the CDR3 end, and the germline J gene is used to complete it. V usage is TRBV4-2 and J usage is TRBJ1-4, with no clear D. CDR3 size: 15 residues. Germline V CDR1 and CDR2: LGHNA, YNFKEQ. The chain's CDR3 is CASSLPGETPEKLFF. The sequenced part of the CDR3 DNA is TGCGCCAGCAGCCTTCCAGGAGAAACCCCTGAAAAA.

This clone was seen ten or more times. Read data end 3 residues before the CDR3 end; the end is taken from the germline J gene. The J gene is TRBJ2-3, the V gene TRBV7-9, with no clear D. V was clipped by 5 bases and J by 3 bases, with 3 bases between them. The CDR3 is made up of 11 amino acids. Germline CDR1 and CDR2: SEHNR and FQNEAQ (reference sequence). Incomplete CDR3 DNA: TGTGCCAGCAGCCTGACAGATACG. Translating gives CASSLTDT. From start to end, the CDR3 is CASSLTDTQYF.

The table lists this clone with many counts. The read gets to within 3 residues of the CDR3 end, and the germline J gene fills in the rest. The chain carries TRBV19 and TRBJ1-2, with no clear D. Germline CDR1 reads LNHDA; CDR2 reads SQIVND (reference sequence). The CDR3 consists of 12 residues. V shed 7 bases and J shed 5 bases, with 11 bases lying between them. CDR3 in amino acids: CASTGQKYGYTF. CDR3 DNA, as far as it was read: TGTGCCAGTACTGGGCAGAAGTATGGC.

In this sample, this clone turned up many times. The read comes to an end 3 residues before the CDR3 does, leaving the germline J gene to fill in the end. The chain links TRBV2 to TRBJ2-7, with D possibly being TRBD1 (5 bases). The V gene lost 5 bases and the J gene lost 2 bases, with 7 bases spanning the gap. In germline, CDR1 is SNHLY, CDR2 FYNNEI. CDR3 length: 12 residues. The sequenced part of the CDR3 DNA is TGTGCCAGCAGTCGACAGACCTACGAG. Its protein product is CASSRQTYE. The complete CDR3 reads CASSRQTYEQYF.

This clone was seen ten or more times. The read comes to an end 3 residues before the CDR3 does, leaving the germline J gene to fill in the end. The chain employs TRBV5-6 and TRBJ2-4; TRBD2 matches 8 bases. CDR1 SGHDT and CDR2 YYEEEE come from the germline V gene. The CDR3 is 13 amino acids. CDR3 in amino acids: CASSLASGRVQYF. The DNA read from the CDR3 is TGTGCCAGCAGCTTGGCCAGCGGGAGAGTT.

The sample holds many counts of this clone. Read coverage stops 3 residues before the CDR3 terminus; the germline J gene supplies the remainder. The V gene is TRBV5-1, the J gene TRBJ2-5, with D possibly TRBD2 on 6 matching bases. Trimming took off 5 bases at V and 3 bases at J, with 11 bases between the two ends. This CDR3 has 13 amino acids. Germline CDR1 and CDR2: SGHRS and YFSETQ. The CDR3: CASSRREEETQYF. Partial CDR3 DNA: TGCGCCAGCAGTCGCAGGGAGGAAGAGACC.

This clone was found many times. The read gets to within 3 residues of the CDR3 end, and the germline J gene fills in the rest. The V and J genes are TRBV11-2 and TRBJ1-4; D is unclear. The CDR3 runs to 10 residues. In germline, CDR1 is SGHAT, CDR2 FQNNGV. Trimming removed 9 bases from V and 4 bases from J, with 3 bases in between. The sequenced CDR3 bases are TGTGCCAGACTTAATGAAAAA. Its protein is CARLNEK. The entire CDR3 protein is CARLNEKLFF.

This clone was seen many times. The CDR3 loop reads CASSPLGGQETQYF. The DNA read from the CDR3 is TGTGCCAGCAGCCCCCTCGGGGGTCAAGAGACC. This chain connects TRBV7-8 to TRBJ2-5; weak D call: TRBD2 (6 bases). Read sequence stops 3 residues before the CDR3 end, and the germline J gene provides the missing end. The V gene lost 5 bases and the J gene lost 2 bases, with 12 bases spanning the gap. Germline V lookup: CDR1 SGHVS, CDR2 FQNEAQ. The CDR3 has 14 amino acids.

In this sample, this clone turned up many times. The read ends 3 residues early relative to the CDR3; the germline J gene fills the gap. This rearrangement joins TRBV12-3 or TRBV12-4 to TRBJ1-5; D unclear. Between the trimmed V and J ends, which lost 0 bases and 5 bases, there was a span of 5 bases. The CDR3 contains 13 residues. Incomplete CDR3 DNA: TGTGCCAGCAGTTTAGCCGAGGATCAGCCC. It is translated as CASSLAEDQP. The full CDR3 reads CASSLAEDQPQHF.

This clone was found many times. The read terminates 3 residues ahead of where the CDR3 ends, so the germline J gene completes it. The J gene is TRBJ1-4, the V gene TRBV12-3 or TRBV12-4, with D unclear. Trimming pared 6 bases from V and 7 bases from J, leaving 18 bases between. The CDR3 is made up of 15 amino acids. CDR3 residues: CASSQRGLYGEKLFF. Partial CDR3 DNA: TGTGCCAGCAGCCAGAGAGGTTTATATGGTGAAAAA.

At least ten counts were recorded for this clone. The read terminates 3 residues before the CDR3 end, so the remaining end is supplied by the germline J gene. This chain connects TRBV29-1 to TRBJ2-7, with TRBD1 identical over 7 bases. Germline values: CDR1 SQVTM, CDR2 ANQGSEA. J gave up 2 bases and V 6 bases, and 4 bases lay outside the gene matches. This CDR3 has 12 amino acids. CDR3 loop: CSVGTETYEQYF. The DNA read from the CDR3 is TGCAGCGTGGGGACAGAAACCTACGAG.

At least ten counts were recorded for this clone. The covered CDR3 bases are TGTGCCAGAAGCTTCTTTTGGCTAGCGGGAGAACTCTACAATGAG. This encodes CARSFFWLAGELYNE. The whole CDR3 sequence reads CARSFFWLAGELYNEQFF. This chain links TRBV5-3 with TRBJ2-1; 10 bases match TRBD2. Read data end 3 residues before the CDR3 end; the end is taken from the germline J gene. TRBV5-3 counts as an open reading frame of uncertain function. The J segment lost 3 bases and the V segment lost 2 bases, leaving 11 bases of the junction unmatched. The CDR3 consists of 18 residues.

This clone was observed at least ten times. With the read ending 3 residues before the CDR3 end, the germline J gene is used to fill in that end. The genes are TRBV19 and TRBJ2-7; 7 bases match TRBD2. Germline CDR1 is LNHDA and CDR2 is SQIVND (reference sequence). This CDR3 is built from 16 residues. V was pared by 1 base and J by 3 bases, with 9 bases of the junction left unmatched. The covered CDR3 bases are TGTGCCAGTAGTATAGTGGGGCAGGGACTAAGCTACGAG. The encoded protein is CASSIVGQGLSYE. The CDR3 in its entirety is CASSIVGQGLSYEQYF.

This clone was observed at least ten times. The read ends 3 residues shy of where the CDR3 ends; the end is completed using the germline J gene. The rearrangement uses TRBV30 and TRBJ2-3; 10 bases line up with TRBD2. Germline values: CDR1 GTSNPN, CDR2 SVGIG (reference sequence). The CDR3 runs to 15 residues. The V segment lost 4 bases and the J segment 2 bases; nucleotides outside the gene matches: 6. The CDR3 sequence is CAWTPSGGPTDTQYF. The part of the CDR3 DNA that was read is TGTGCCTGGACTCCTAGCGGGGGCCCCACAGATACG.

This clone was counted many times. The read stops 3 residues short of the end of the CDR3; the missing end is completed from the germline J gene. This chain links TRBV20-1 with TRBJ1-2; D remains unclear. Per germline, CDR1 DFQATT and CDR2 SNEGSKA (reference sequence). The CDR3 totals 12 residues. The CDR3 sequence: CSARDEGLGYTF. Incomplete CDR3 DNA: TGCAGTGCTAGAGATGAGGGTCTGGGC.

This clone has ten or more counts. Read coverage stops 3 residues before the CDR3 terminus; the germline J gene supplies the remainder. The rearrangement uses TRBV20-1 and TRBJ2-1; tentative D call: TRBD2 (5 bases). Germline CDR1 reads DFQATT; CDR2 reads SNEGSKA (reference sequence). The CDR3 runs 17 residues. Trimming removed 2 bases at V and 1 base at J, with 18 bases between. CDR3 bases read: TGCAGTGCTAGATTACCCCCATCCGGCGGGTCCTACAATGAG. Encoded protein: CSARLPPSGGSYNE. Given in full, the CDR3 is CSARLPPSGGSYNEQFF.

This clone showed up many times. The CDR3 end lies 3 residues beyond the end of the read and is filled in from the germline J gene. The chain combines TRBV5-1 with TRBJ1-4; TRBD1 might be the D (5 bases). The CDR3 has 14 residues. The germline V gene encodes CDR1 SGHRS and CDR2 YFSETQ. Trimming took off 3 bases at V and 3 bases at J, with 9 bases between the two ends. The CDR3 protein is CASSYDSSNEKLFF. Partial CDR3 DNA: TGCGCCAGCAGCTATGACAGCTCTAATGAAAAA.

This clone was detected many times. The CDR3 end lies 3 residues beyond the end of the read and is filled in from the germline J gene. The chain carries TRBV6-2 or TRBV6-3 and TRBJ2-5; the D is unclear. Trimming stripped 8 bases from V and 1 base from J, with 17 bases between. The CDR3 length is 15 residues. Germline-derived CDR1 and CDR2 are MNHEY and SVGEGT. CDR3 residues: CASLSWAFGQETQYF. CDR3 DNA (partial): TGTGCCAGCCTCTCGTGGGCGTTTGGCCAAGAGACC.

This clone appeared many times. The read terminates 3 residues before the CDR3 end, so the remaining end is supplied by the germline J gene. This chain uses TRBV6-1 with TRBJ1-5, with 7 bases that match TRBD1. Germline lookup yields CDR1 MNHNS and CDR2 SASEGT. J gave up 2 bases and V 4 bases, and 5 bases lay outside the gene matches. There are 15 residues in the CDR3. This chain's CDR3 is CASSVLGTGNQPQHF. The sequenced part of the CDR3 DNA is TGTGCCAGCAGTGTCCTCGGGACAGGCAATCAGCCC.

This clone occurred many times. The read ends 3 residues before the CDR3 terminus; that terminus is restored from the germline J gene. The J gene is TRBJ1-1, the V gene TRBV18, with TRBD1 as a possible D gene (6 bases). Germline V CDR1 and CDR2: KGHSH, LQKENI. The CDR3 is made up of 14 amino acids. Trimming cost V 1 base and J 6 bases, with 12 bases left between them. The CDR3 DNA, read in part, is TGTGCCAGCTCACCACTCACAGGGACCCCTGAA. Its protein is CASSPLTGTPE. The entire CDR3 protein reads CASSPLTGTPEAFF. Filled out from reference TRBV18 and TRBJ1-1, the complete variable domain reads NAGVMQNPRHLVRRRGQEARLRCSPMKGHSHVYWYRQLPEEGLKFMVYLQKENIIDESGMPKERFSAEFPKEGPSILRIQQVVRGDSAAYFCASSPLTGTPEAFFGQGTRLTVV.

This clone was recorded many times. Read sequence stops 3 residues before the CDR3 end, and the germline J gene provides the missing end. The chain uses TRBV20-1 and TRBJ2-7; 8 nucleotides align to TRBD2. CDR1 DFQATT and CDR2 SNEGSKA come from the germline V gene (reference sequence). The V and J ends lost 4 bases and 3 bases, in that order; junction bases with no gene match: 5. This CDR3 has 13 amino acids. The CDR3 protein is CSAKAGTSYEQYF. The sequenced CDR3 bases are TGCAGTGCTAAAGCCGGGACTAGCTACGAG.

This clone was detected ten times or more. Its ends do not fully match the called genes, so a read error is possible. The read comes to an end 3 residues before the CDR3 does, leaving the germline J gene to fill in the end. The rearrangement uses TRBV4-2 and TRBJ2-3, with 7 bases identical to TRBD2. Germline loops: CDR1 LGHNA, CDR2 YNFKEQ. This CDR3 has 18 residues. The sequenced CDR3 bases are TGCGCCAGCAGCCAAAGTGACGGTTTCGGGGGAGGGTCAGATACG. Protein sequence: CASSQSDGFGGGSDT. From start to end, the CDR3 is CASSQSDGFGGGSDTQYF.

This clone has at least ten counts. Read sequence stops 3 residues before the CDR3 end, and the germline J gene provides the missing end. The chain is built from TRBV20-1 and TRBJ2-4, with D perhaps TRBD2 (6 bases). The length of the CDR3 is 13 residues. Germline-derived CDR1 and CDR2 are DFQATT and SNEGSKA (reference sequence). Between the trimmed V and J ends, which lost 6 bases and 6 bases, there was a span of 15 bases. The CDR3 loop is CSAPAGGPNIQYF. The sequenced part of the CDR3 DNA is TGCAGTGCACCCGCCGGGGGACCAAACATT.

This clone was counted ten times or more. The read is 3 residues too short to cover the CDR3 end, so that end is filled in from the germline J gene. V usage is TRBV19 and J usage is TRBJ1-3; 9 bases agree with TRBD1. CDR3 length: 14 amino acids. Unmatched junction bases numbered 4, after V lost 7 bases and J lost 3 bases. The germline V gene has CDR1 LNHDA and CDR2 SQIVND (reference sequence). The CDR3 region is CASTEDRGGNTIYF. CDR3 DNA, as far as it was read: TGTGCCAGTACCGAGGACAGGGGTGGAAACACC.